The 21 T cell receptor beta chains presented below share a single source sample, sequenced in a study of glioma-infiltrating T cells after dendritic cell vaccination. Indicated time point: after dendritic cell vaccination, including at tumor progression/relapse. Only in-frame clones appear in the TCRdb table, and some are missing; sequencing was by immunoSEQ multiplex PCR. Of some 110,000 clones in the sample, roughly 89% were seen once. Source: blood, taken after dendritic cell vaccination. These TCRs come from a human donor with glioblastoma.

The V call is TRBV29-1, the J call TRBJ2-2, with 11 positions matching TRBD1. CDR3 size: 14 residues. CDR1 is SQVTM, CDR2 ANQGSEA, per germline. Trimming took 4 bases from V and 3 from J; bases not matched to a gene: 1. CDR3 amino acids: CSVVDRGHTGELFF. As DNA, the CDR3 is TGCAGCGTTGTGGACAGGGGGCACACCGGGGAGCTGTTTTTT.

This clone was seen just once. This chain connects TRBV6-6 to TRBJ2-7, with D unclear. The CDR3 spans 11 residues. Trimming left V 6 bases short and J 3 bases short, with 6 bases between. Germline V gene data show CDR1 as MNHNY and CDR2 as SVGAGI (reference sequence). CDR3 amino acids: CASRRDYEQYF. The DNA of the CDR3 is TGTGCCAGCAGACGCGACTACGAGCAGTACTTC.

V usage is TRBV7-3 and J usage is TRBJ1-1, with 8 bases fitting TRBD1. Germline V CDR1 and CDR2: SGHTA, FQGTGA. This CDR3 is built from 16 residues. Trimming at V came to 4 bases and at J to 0 bases, leaving 7 bases not matched to a gene. The CDR3 DNA reads TGTGCCAGCAGCTCCGACAGGGGCGATATGAACACTGAAGCTTTCTTT. Translation: CASSSDRGDMNTEAFF.

This clone was detected only once. This CDR3 is CASSVTGSNGYTF. In DNA form, the CDR3 reads TGCGCCAGCAGCGTGACAGGGAGCAATGGCTACACCTTC. The chain is built from TRBV5-1 and TRBJ1-2, with 7 bases lining up with TRBD1. The V and J ends lost 4 bases and 6 bases, in that order; junction bases with no gene match: 6. Germline CDR1 and CDR2: SGHRS and YFSETQ. The CDR3 contains 13 residues. Full variable domain (rest looked up from reference TRBV5-1 and TRBJ1-2): KAGVTQTPRYLIKTRGQQVTLSCSPISGHRSVSWYQQTPGQGLQFLFEYFSETQRNKGNFPGRFSGRQFSNSRSEMNVSTLELGDSALYLCASSVTGSNGYTFGSGTRLTVV.

The rearrangement uses TRBV30 and TRBJ1-5; 7 bases are shared with TRBD1. The CDR3 loop spans 14 amino acids. Germline V gene data show CDR1 as GTSNPN and CDR2 as SVGIG (reference sequence). The J segment lost 7 bases and the V segment lost 2 bases, leaving 8 bases of the junction unmatched. The CDR3 DNA follows: TGTGCCTGGAGTAACGACAGGGCTAGGCAGCCCCAGCATTTT. This codes for CAWSNDRARQPQHF.

The chain employs TRBV9 and TRBJ1-1, with unresolved D. The CDR3 covers 14 residues. V lost 4 bases, J lost 1 base, and 11 bases lay in between. From germline, CDR1 is SGDLS and CDR2 YYNGEE. DNA of the CDR3: TGTGCCAGCAGCTTCGATGGAGCGAACACTGAAGCTTTCTTT. As protein: CASSFDGANTEAFF.

This chain connects TRBV7-9 to TRBJ2-7, with TRBD1 matching 11 bases. Per the germline V gene, CDR1 is SEHNR and CDR2 is FQNEAQ (reference sequence). The length of the CDR3 is 15 residues. The J segment lost 7 bases and the V segment lost 6 bases, leaving 11 bases of the junction unmatched. The CDR3 is CASRLTSGTGGEQYF. The CDR3 DNA reads TGTGCCAGCAGATTAACTTCGGGGACAGGGGGTGAGCAGTACTTC. Complete variable domain (other parts from reference TRBV7-9 and TRBJ2-7): DTGVSQNPRHKITKRGQNVTFRCDPISEHNRLYWYRQTLGQGPEFLTYFQNEAQLEKSRLLSDRFSAERPKGSFSTLEIQRTEQGDSAMYLCASRLTSGTGGEQYFGPGTRLTVT.

This clone was detected once. The chain employs TRBV5-1 and TRBJ2-2, with 15 nucleotides matching TRBD2. CDR1 is SGHRS and CDR2 is YFSETQ in the germline V gene. The CDR3 contains 17 residues. The V and J ends lost 5 bases and 3 bases, in that order; junction bases with no gene match: 5. This CDR3 reads CASSKGLAGGYTGELFF. As DNA, the CDR3 is TGCGCCAGCAGTAAGGGACTAGCGGGGGGATACACCGGGGAGCTGTTTTTT. The full variable domain, rest sourced from reference TRBV5-1 and TRBJ2-2, is KAGVTQTPRYLIKTRGQQVTLSCSPISGHRSVSWYQQTPGQGLQFLFEYFSETQRNKGNFPGRFSGRQFSNSRSEMNVSTLELGDSALYLCASSKGLAGGYTGELFFGEGSRLTVL.

The J gene is TRBJ2-7, the V gene TRBV19; D might be TRBD1 (5 bases). Trimming cost V 3 bases and J 3 bases, with 21 bases left between them. This CDR3 has 17 residues. CDR1 LNHDA and CDR2 SQIVND come from the germline V gene (reference sequence). Here the CDR3 reads CASSMRLVTTRDYEQYF. CDR3 sequence (DNA): TGTGCCAGTAGTATGAGGCTCGTAACAACCAGGGACTACGAGCAGTACTTC.

Comment on this clone: Other DNA sequences from this sample encode an identical CDR3 as well. This chain links TRBV11-2 with TRBJ2-7; 7 nucleotides line up with TRBD2. This CDR3 spans 12 amino acids. Germline CDR1 is SGHAT and CDR2 is FQNNGV. Germline trimming cut 5 bases from V and 7 bases from J; bases unmatched to any gene: 5. CDR3 nucleotide sequence: TGTGCCAGCAGCCCCCCAGCGGGGGAGCAGTACTTC. Translated, it gives CASSPPAGEQYF.

V is TRBV4-1 and J is TRBJ1-4, with 7 positions matching TRBD1. The J segment lost 7 bases and the V segment lost 0 bases, leaving 5 bases of the junction unmatched. Germline CDR1 and CDR2: MGHRA and YSYEKL. This CDR3 is 15 amino acids long. The CDR3, as DNA: TGCGCCAGCAGCCAAGATTCAAGACAGGGTGAAAAACTGTTTTTT. Its translation is CASSQDSRQGEKLFF.

This clone has only one observation. The chain has TRBV2 and TRBJ2-5, with D tentatively TRBD2 (5 bases). CDR1 SNHLY and CDR2 FYNNEI come from the germline V gene. CDR3 size: 14 residues. With 7 bases removed from V and 4 bases from J, the gap between germline ends came to 16 bases. This CDR3 reads CASNEGGVGETQYF. Here the CDR3 DNA reads TGTGCCAGCAACGAGGGTGGGGTGGGAGAGACCCAGTACTTC. Based on the CDR3 plus reference TRBV2 and TRBJ2-5, the full variable domain is EPEVTQTPSHQVTQMGQEVILRCVPISNHLYFYWYRQILGQKVEFLVSFYNNEISEKSEIFDDQFSVERPDGSNFTLKIRSTKLEDSAMYFCASNEGGVGETQYFGPGTRLLVL.

The chain employs TRBV19 and TRBJ1-1, with a weak D call TRBD1 (5 bases). The V gene's germline CDR1 is LNHDA and CDR2 SQIVND (reference sequence). V shed 7 bases and J shed 0 bases, with 12 bases lying between them. The CDR3 covers 14 residues. CDR3 residues: CASTQEFMNTEAFF. The CDR3 nucleotides are TGTGCCAGTACACAGGAATTCATGAACACTGAAGCTTTCTTT. Together with reference TRBV19 and TRBJ1-1, the CDR3 gives the full variable domain: DGGITQSPKYLFRKEGQNVTLSCEQNLNHDAMYWYRQDPGQGLRLIYYSQIVNDFQKGDIAEGYSVSREKKESFPLTVTSAQKNPTAFYLCASTQEFMNTEAFFGQGTRLTVV.

The rearrangement uses TRBV7-3 and TRBJ2-3; 10 bases align to TRBD2. The CDR3 consists of 15 residues. V trimming: 4 bases; J trimming: 6 bases; junction bases outside the gene matches: 7. Germline-derived CDR1 and CDR2 are SGHTA and FQGTGA. The CDR3 reads CASSSEAGGRDTQYF. Written as DNA, the CDR3 is TGTGCCAGCAGCTCAGAAGCGGGGGGGCGGGATACGCAGTATTTT.

The genes are TRBV28 and TRBJ1-5, with a tentative D call TRBD1 (6 bases). V was shortened by 6 bases and J by 2 bases, with 14 bases between the two germline ends. Germline V gives CDR1 MDHEN, CDR2 SYDVKM. This CDR3 spans 15 amino acids. In DNA form, the CDR3 reads TGTGCCAGCAGCCCCCTGGGGGCCCGCAATCAGCCCCAGCATTTT. This translates into CASSPLGARNQPQHF.

The chain has TRBV2 and TRBJ2-7, with a weak D call TRBD1 (6 bases). This CDR3 has 14 amino acids. Germline V gene lookup returns CDR1 SNHLY and CDR2 FYNNEI. Deletions cut 6 bases from V and 7 bases from J, with 19 bases between. The CDR3 DNA sequence: TGTGCCAGCAGAGACAACCGGGACATCCGGGAGCAGTACTTC. Translation: CASRDNRDIREQYF. Combining the CDR3 with reference TRBV2 and TRBJ2-7 gives the whole variable domain EPEVTQTPSHQVTQMGQEVILRCVPISNHLYFYWYRQILGQKVEFLVSFYNNEISEKSEIFDDQFSVERPDGSNFTLKIRSTKLEDSAMYFCASRDNRDIREQYFGPGTRLTVT.

This clone was seen just once. The chain carries TRBV5-1 and TRBJ2-5; possibly TRBD1 for D (7 bases). Germline CDR1 reads SGHRS; CDR2 reads YFSETQ. Trimming removed 4 bases from V and 2 bases from J, with 12 bases in between. The CDR3 has 14 amino acids. Here the CDR3 reads CASSGGTAQETQYF. In DNA, the CDR3 is TGCGCCAGCAGCGGCGGGACAGCGCAAGAGACCCAGTACTTC.

This clone was picked up one time. The rearrangement joins TRBV9 to TRBJ2-7; possible D gene TRBD2, 5 bases. Deletions cut 0 bases from V and 0 bases from J, with 10 bases between. Germline lookup yields CDR1 SGDLS and CDR2 YYNGEE. This CDR3 region has 15 residues. The CDR3 DNA reads as TGTGCCAGCAGCGTAGATGAAGGGAGCTCCTACGAGCAGTACTTC. Its protein is CASSVDEGSSYEQYF.

The rearrangement uses TRBV7-8 and TRBJ2-2, with TRBD1 matching 9 bases. This CDR3 comprises 15 residues. Trimming cost V 5 bases and J 7 bases; bases outside gene matches: 8. Germline CDR1 SGHVS, CDR2 FQNEAQ. The CDR3: CASSPYRGRGGELFF. CDR3 sequence (DNA): TGTGCCAGCAGCCCATACAGGGGGCGCGGCGGGGAGCTGTTTTTT.

V is TRBV2 and J is TRBJ2-3, with no clear D. Germline V lookup: CDR1 SNHLY, CDR2 FYNNEI. Deletions cut 4 bases from V and 0 bases from J, with 2 bases between. This CDR3 has 12 amino acids. The CDR3 sequence is CASSASTDTQYF. The CDR3 region has the DNA TGTGCCAGCAGTGCTAGCACAGATACGCAGTATTTT.

The chain recombines TRBV7-9 with TRBJ2-2; 12 positions agree with TRBD2. The CDR3 runs 18 residues. Unmatched junction bases numbered 11, after V lost 5 bases and J lost 4 bases. Germline V gene data show CDR1 as SEHNR and CDR2 as FQNEAQ (reference sequence). In nucleotides, the CDR3 is TGTGCCAGCAGCATCCCCCCACTACTAGCGGGAGGCACCGGGGAGCTGTTTTTT. Protein: CASSIPPLLAGGTGELFF. Full variable domain (outside the CDR3, taken from reference TRBV7-9 and TRBJ2-2): DTGVSQNPRHKITKRGQNVTFRCDPISEHNRLYWYRQTLGQGPEFLTYFQNEAQLEKSRLLSDRFSAERPKGSFSTLEIQRTEQGDSAMYLCASSIPPLLAGGTGELFFGEGSRLTVL.